A selection of T cell receptor beta chains follows, all from one sample in a study of shared clonotypes between healthy human individuals. The protocol was immunoSEQ multiplex PCR, while the TCRdb copy is restricted to in-frame clones and leaves out a portion. The table lists approximately 1.9 million clones, about 93% of them singletons. Sequenced input: naive CD8+ T cells from PBMCs. These TCRs come from a man aged 18 to 35 in good health. Some clones in this sample may be carry-over from other donors' samples. Each CDR3 is given with its conserved first and last residue. D genes are given only for firm matches. Only part of the rows carry a size: once, few, many, or a class if the clone is expanded.

clone_size d_call j_call v_call cdr3_nt cdr3_aa
. . TRBJ2-3 TRBV19 TGTGCCAGTAGTGACACAGATACGCAGTATTTT CASSDTDTQYF
. . TRBJ1-5 TRBV5-8 TGTGCCAGCAGCCCCGATCAGCCCCAGCATTTT CASSPDQPQHF
. . TRBJ2-3 TRBV10-3 TGTGCCACCGAACCAGGGAGTCTTCGAACAGATACGCAGTATTTT CATEPGSLRTDTQYF
. . TRBJ2-4 TRBV6-1 TGTGCCAGCAGTGAACGGCGGGGCGATCCCAAAAACATTCAGTACTTC CASSERRGDPKNIQYF
. . TRBJ2-2 TRBV28 TGTGCCAGCAGTTTTAGACGGGCCGTCACCGGGGAGCTGTTTTTT CASSFRRAVTGELFF
once . TRBJ2-5 TRBV7-8 TGTGCCAGCAGCTTAGGTTGGGGATTAGGGGCAGGGGAGACCCAGTACTTC CASSLGWGLGAGETQYF
. TRBD1 TRBJ1-2 TRBV6-4 TGTGCCATCACACAGGGGCGAAACTATGGCTACACCTTC CAITQGRNYGYTF
. . TRBJ2-7 TRBV27 TGTGCCAGCAGTTTATCGGGGACAATTACCTACGAGCAGTACTTC CASSLSGTITYEQYF
. . TRBJ1-5 TRBV7-8 TGTGCCAGCAGCTTAGCCGGGAACAGGGAAAATCAGCCCCAGCATTTT CASSLAGNRENQPQHF
. . TRBJ2-5 TRBV5-1 TGCGCCAGCAGCTTGGGGCCTAGTCATCAAGAGACCCAGTACTTC CASSLGPSHQETQYF
once . TRBJ2-2 TRBV29-1 TGCAGCGTTGTACCCTATGAGCGGGCGTCGACCGGGGAGCTGTTTTTT CSVVPYERASTGELFF
. . TRBJ2-7 TRBV11-2 TGTGCCAGCAGCTTAACGGGCTACGAGCAGTACTTC CASSLTGYEQYF
. TRBD1 TRBJ2-7 TRBV18 TGTGCCAGCTCTCCAAACAGGGGGCATATCACCTACGAGCAGTACTTC CASSPNRGHITYEQYF
. TRBD2 TRBJ2-7 TRBV7-6 TGTGCCAGCAGCCACTTAGCGGGAGGAATCGACGAGCAGTACTTC CASSHLAGGIDEQYF
. TRBD2 TRBJ2-3 TRBV7-2 TGTGCCAGCAGCTTAGTAGCGGGAAGATACACAGATACGCAGTATTTT CASSLVAGRYTDTQYF
. . TRBJ1-3 TRBV11-2 TGTGCCAGCAGCACCGGACGTCGAGGGTCTGGAAACACCATATATTTT CASSTGRRGSGNTIYF
. . TRBJ2-7 TRBV7-9 TGTGCCAGCAGCCCTCCCTCGGCAGGCGAGCAGTACTTC CASSPPSAGEQYF
few . TRBJ1-5 TRBV27 TGTGCCAGCAGATTAACAGGGAGCAATCAGCCCCAGCATTTT CASRLTGSNQPQHF
. . TRBJ2-7 TRBV25-1 TGTGCCAGCAGGGGGAACAGGGCGTCCTCTAGCGAGTACTTC CASRGNRASSSEYF
. . TRBJ2-7 TRBV11-2 TGTGCCAGCGCGTCCGGGACTAATAGGGGGCTCTACGAGCAGTACTTC CASASGTNRGLYEQYF
. . TRBJ2-2 TRBV9 TGTGCCAGCAGCTCCTTCCACAGGATGGACACCGGGGAGCTGTTTTTT CASSSFHRMDTGELFF
. . TRBJ2-5 TRBV27 TGTGCCAGCAGTTTACTGGCGGGAGAGACCCAGTACTTC CASSLLAGETQYF
. . TRBJ1-1 TRBV28 TGTGCCAGCAGTTTAGCTGGTTTCGGCGTCACTGAAGCTTTCTTT CASSLAGFGVTEAFF
. TRBD2 TRBJ2-3 TRBV16 TGTGCCAGCAGCCGCACGACTAGCGGGACGGGAACAGATACGCAGTATTTT CASSRTTSGTGTDTQYF
. . TRBJ2-7 TRBV28 TGTGCCAGCAGATTTAACAGGGTCCCCCCGAGGGAGCAGTACTTC CASRFNRVPPREQYF
. . TRBJ1-2 TRBV7-9 TGTGCCAGCAGCTTAGCTTATACAGGTGCCCCCCATTATGGCTACACCTTC CASSLAYTGAPHYGYTF
. . TRBJ1-4 TRBV5-6 TGTGCCAGCAGCTTGCGAGAGGGCGTTAATGAAAAACTGTTTTTT CASSLREGVNEKLFF
. . TRBJ2-7 TRBV29-1 TGCAGCGTTGAAGATAGCGCCTCCTACGAGCAGTACTTC CSVEDSASYEQYF
once . TRBJ2-5 TRBV1 TGCACCAGCTTGGTCCCCGGCTCCCAAGAGACCCAGTACTTC CTSLVPGSQETQYF
once . TRBJ2-7 TRBV6-6 TGTGCCAGCAGTTACTCGATCGCTCCGGGCTACGAGCAGTACTTC CASSYSIAPGYEQYF
. TRBD1 TRBJ2-7 TRBV11-2 TGTGCCAGCAGCTCTTGGACAGGGAAGGGCGAGCAGTACTTC CASSSWTGKGEQYF
. TRBD2 TRBJ2-2 TRBV29-1 TGCAGCGTTGCGGGTAGCGGGAGGCCGGTCACCGGGGAGCTGTTTTTT CSVAGSGRPVTGELFF
once . TRBJ2-7 TRBV29-1 TGCAGCGGTAGACAGGAAGGATCCTACGAGCAGTACTTC CSGRQEGSYEQYF
. TRBD2 TRBJ2-1 TRBV9 TGTGCCAGCAGCTTTACTAGCGGTACCAATGAGCAGTTCTTC CASSFTSGTNEQFF
. TRBD1 TRBJ2-6 TRBV9 TGTGCCAGCAGCGAAGCAGGGGGCGCCTCCTCTGGGGCCAACGTCCTGACTTTC CASSEAGGASSGANVLTF
few . TRBJ1-2 TRBV5-1 TGCGCCAGCAGGCACAGTGGGTTCGATGGCTACACCTTC CASRHSGFDGYTF
. TRBD2 TRBJ2-1 TRBV14 TGTGCCAGCAGCCCTACTAGCGGGAGGGCCCCTGTCTTC CASSPTSGRAPVF
. TRBD1 TRBJ2-7 TRBV7-6 TGTGCCGTGACAGGGAAATCCTACGAGCAGTACTTC CAVTGKSYEQYF
. . TRBJ2-3 TRBV5-4 TGTGCCAGCAGCTTGGAGGGGCGGGATACAGATACGCAGTATTTT CASSLEGRDTDTQYF
. TRBD2 TRBJ2-5 TRBV7-9 TGTGCCAGCAGCTCGACTAGCGGCTCCCAAGAGACCCAGTACTTC CASSSTSGSQETQYF